The 30 T cell receptor beta chains reported below all come from one sample, sequenced in a study of T-cell reconstitution after alpha-beta-depleted transplantation in children. Molecular barcoding with unique molecular identifiers was used for the TCRbeta library. Each CDR3 protein gets one entry after TCRdb re-called the PCR reads with MiXCR. This table has just under 550,000 distinct CDR3 sequences, around 19% appearing once. Sequenced here: PBMCs from the stem cell graft donor, sampled from the stem cell graft. These receptor sequences come from a human donor who donated a stem cell graft to a child with acute lymphoblastic leukemia.

The rearrangement uses TRBV10-3 and TRBJ1-2, with TRBD1 as a possible D gene (5 bases). The CDR3 extends over 12 amino acids. Trimming cost V 7 bases and J 5 bases, with 11 bases left between them. Looked up from germline, CDR1 is ENHRY and CDR2 is SYGVKD. The CDR3 spells CAIKGQLYGYTF. The CDR3 DNA follows: TGTGCCATCAAGGGGCAGCTATATGGCTACACCTTC.

Only a few counts were recorded for this clonotype. This chain connects TRBV20-1 to TRBJ2-3, with D perhaps TRBD2 (6 bases). Trimming took off 4 bases at V and 3 bases at J, with 11 bases between the two ends. The CDR3 totals 13 residues. CDR1 is DFQATT and CDR2 is SNEGSKA in the germline V gene (reference sequence). The CDR3 sequence: CSATSVRTDTQYF. The CDR3 coding sequence is TGCAGTGCTACTAGCGTCCGGACAGATACGCAGTATTTT.

The chain has TRBV3-1 and TRBJ2-7; D not resolved. The CDR3 has 13 amino acids. Germline V lookup: CDR1 LGHDT, CDR2 YNNKEL (reference sequence). The V and J ends lost 10 bases and 1 base respectively, with 14 bases between them. The CDR3 spells CATFDWTSYEQYF. The CDR3 nucleotides read TGTGCCACCTTTGACTGGACGTCCTACGAGCAGTACTTC.

As DNA, the CDR3 is TGTGCCAGTAGTATAGCCCGGACTAGCGGGAGTAGAAATGAGCAGTTCTTC. Protein: CASSIARTSGSRNEQFF. The genes are TRBV19 and TRBJ2-1, with 13 bases that match TRBD2. CDR3 length equals 17 residues. V lost 1 base and J lost 7; bases outside the gene matches: 7. Germline assignment: CDR1 LNHDA and CDR2 SQIVND (reference sequence). Filled out from reference TRBV19 and TRBJ2-1, the complete variable domain reads DGGITQSPKYLFRKEGQNVTLSCEQNLNHDAMYWYRQDPGQGLRLIYYSQIVNDFQKGDIAEGYSVSREKKESFPLTVTSAQKNPTAFYLCASSIARTSGSRNEQFFGPGTRLTVL.

The rearrangement links TRBV7-8 to TRBJ2-6, with D tentatively TRBD1 or TRBD2 (5 bases each). The CDR3 spans 13 residues. Germline lookup yields CDR1 SGHVS and CDR2 FQNEAQ. The V end was cut by 6 bases, the J end by 5 bases, with 8 bases between. CDR3 protein: CASRGVRANVLTF. The CDR3 DNA is TGTGCCAGCAGGGGGGTTCGGGCCAACGTCCTGACTTTC.

This sequence joins TRBV20-1 and TRBJ2-7; the D gene is possibly TRBD2 (5 bases). CDR1 and CDR2 (germline): DFQATT, SNEGSKA (reference sequence). Trimming left V 1 base short and J 5 bases short, with 18 bases between. The CDR3 consists of 15 residues. The CDR3 bases are TGCAGTGCTAGAGGGGAGCGGTCCCTCTGGGACGAGCAGTACTTC. This translates into CSARGERSLWDEQYF.

This clonotype has at least ten counts. The V gene is TRBV12-3 or TRBV12-4, the J gene TRBJ2-1; D is possibly TRBD1 (5 bases). The CDR3 consists of 13 residues. V shed 7 bases and J shed 2 bases, with 9 bases lying between them. The CDR3 DNA reads TGTGCCAGCACCAGGGCTGCCTACAATGAGCAGTTCTTC. Translation: CASTRAAYNEQFF.

This clonotype was counted between two and nine times. The chain couples TRBV13 to TRBJ2-7, with 12 bases that match TRBD2. J gave up 6 bases and V 5 bases, and 20 bases lay outside the gene matches. This CDR3 is built from 19 residues. Germline-derived CDR1 and CDR2 are PRHDT and FYEKMQ (reference sequence). CDR3 residues: CASSPGQRETSGRRPEQYF. CDR3 nucleotides: TGTGCCAGCAGCCCGGGACAGCGAGAGACTAGCGGGAGACGTCCCGAGCAGTACTTC.

For this clonotype: The junction shows a germline mismatch at one end, possibly a read error. The chain has TRBV20-1 and TRBJ1-4; no firm D call. Germline CDR1 DFQATT, CDR2 SNEGSKA (reference sequence). The CDR3 spans 17 residues. The CDR3 is CCAREDQAQRANEKLFF. In DNA form, the CDR3 reads TGCTGTGCTAGAGAAGATCAGGCACAGCGGGCGAATGAAAAACTGTTTTTT.

The chain has TRBV2 and TRBJ2-3, with 14 nucleotides matching TRBD2. V trimming: 6 bases; J trimming: 1 base; junction bases outside the gene matches: 12. The CDR3 extends over 19 amino acids. CDR1 SNHLY and CDR2 FYNNEI come from the germline V gene. The CDR3 DNA reads TGTGCCAGCAGGGGACTAGCGGGAGTGTACGAGGACGGCACAGATACGCAGTATTTT. Protein sequence: CASRGLAGVYEDGTDTQYF.

This clonotype occurred a few times. This chain connects TRBV13 to TRBJ2-5; 11 bases agree with TRBD2. CDR3 size: 16 residues. Per germline, CDR1 PRHDT and CDR2 FYEKMQ (reference sequence). Losses at the gene ends were 4 bases for V and 2 bases for J; bases not matched to a gene: 6. CDR3 nucleotides: TGTGCCAGCAGCTATCGACTAGCGGGACTTCAAGAGACCCAGTACTTC. Translated: CASSYRLAGLQETQYF.

This clonotype was seen a handful of times. The genes are TRBV7-9 and TRBJ2-7, with 8 bases aligning to TRBD2. Per germline, CDR1 SEHNR and CDR2 FQNEAQ (reference sequence). The CDR3 is 12 residues long. With 8 bases clipped from V and 6 bases from J, the junction kept 6 bases outside the gene matches. The CDR3 bases are TGTGCCAGCCGTAGCGGGAAGGGCGAGCAGTACTTC. Protein: CASRSGKGEQYF.

This sequence joins TRBV5-1 and TRBJ2-7; D not certain. Per germline, CDR1 SGHRS and CDR2 YFSETQ. With 0 bases removed from V and 2 bases from J, the gap between germline ends came to 12 bases. The CDR3 runs 15 residues. The CDR3 coding sequence is TGCGCCAGCAGCTTGGGCAGCTCTAAAGCCTACGAGCAGTACTTC. It specifies CASSLGSSKAYEQYF.

This clonotype appeared a few times. The chain has TRBV19 and TRBJ2-3, with D tentatively TRBD2 (5 bases). The CDR3 spans 17 residues. V lost 4 bases and J lost 4, with 21 bases in between. CDR1 and CDR2 from the germline V gene are LNHDA and SQIVND (reference sequence). The CDR3 region is CASSTLSSRSAADTQYF. The CDR3 DNA reads as TGTGCCAGTAGTACCCTAAGCAGCCGATCAGCGGCAGATACGCAGTATTTT.

The V call is TRBV3-1, the J call TRBJ2-3; 11 bases are shared with TRBD2. Germline values: CDR1 LGHDT, CDR2 YNNKEL (reference sequence). V trimming: 6 bases; J trimming: 0 bases; junction bases outside the gene matches: 11. The CDR3 is 18 residues long. CDR3 region: CASRDIAGGKSSTDTQYF. In DNA form, the CDR3 reads TGTGCCAGCAGAGACATAGCGGGAGGGAAATCTAGCACAGATACGCAGTATTTT.

This chain joins TRBV9 and TRBJ2-7; 7 bases are a match to TRBD1. Losses at the gene ends were 0 bases for V and 1 base for J; bases not matched to a gene: 4. Germline V CDR1 and CDR2: SGDLS, YYNGEE. This CDR3 has 15 amino acids. The CDR3 region has the DNA TGTGCCAGCAGCGTAGAACAGGGGCGATCCTACGAGCAGTACTTC. Protein: CASSVEQGRSYEQYF.

The chain uses TRBV5-1 and TRBJ2-5; 7 nucleotides align to TRBD2. Germline V gene lookup returns CDR1 SGHRS and CDR2 YFSETQ. This CDR3 is built from 15 residues. V was clipped by 0 bases and J by 4 bases; unmatched bases: 6. CDR3 region: CASSLGSGIGETQYF. DNA for the CDR3: TGCGCCAGCAGCTTGGGAAGCGGGATAGGAGAGACCCAGTACTTC. Full variable domain (rest looked up from reference TRBV5-1 and TRBJ2-5): KAGVTQTPRYLIKTRGQQVTLSCSPISGHRSVSWYQQTPGQGLQFLFEYFSETQRNKGNFPGRFSGRQFSNSRSEMNVSTLELGDSALYLCASSLGSGIGETQYFGPGTRLLVL.

This clonotype was counted between two and nine times. This chain uses TRBV3-1 with TRBJ1-6; TRBD1 might be the D (5 bases). Trimming stripped 1 base from V and 13 bases from J, with 8 bases between. The CDR3 consists of 12 residues. Per the germline V gene, CDR1 is LGHDT and CDR2 is YNNKEL (reference sequence). The CDR3 here is CASSQVRGPLHF. The CDR3 DNA follows: TGTGCCAGCAGCCAAGTGAGGGGTCCCCTCCACTTT.

This clonotype appeared a few times. This chain uses TRBV10-3 with TRBJ2-1; TRBD2 agrees at 8 bases. The junction had 8 bases not matched to a gene; V was cut back by 1 base and J by 9 bases. CDR1 is ENHRY, CDR2 SYGVKD, per germline. This CDR3 region has 15 residues. CDR3 DNA: TGTGCCATCAGTGAGTGGCCGGGACTAGTTAGTGAGCAGTTCTTC. It translates to CAISEWPGLVSEQFF.

Ten or more counts support this clonotype. J is TRBJ2-5 and V is TRBV19; D ambiguous. Germline loops: CDR1 LNHDA, CDR2 SQIVND (reference sequence). This CDR3 has 14 amino acids. Trimming removed 1 base at V and 1 base at J, with 7 bases between. The CDR3 DNA reads as TGTGCCAGTAGTATAGGAACAGTCCAAGAGACCCAGTACTTC. It codes for CASSIGTVQETQYF.

The chain couples TRBV20-1 to TRBJ1-1, with 7 bases lining up with TRBD1. There are 16 residues in the CDR3. Looked up from germline, CDR1 is DFQATT and CDR2 is SNEGSKA (reference sequence). V gave up 1 base and J gave up 4 bases; unmatched junction bases: 12. CDR3: CSARVDFDRASTEAFF. DNA of the CDR3: TGCAGTGCTAGAGTGGACTTCGACAGGGCGAGCACTGAAGCTTTCTTT.

The rearrangement uses TRBV3-1 and TRBJ1-1; no reliable D call. The length of the CDR3 is 15 residues. Between the trimmed V and J ends, which lost 0 bases and 3 bases, there was a span of 11 bases. Germline V CDR1 and CDR2: LGHDT, YNNKEL (reference sequence). The CDR3: CASSQDRISHTEAFF. The CDR3 DNA reads TGTGCCAGCAGCCAAGATAGGATCAGCCACACTGAAGCTTTCTTT.

The chain has TRBV27 and TRBJ1-2; D is ambiguous. In germline, CDR1 is MNHEY, CDR2 SMNVEV (reference sequence). CDR3 length: 14 residues. V lost 0 bases, J lost 6 bases, and 11 bases lay in between. The CDR3 here is CASSLSPGIDGYTF. The CDR3 DNA reads as TGTGCCAGCAGTTTATCGCCGGGGATTGATGGCTACACCTTC.

The CDR3 DNA reads TGCGCCAGCAGCCGTTGGGAGGGGGCGCGGGAGACCCAGTACTTC. Its translation: CASSRWEGARETQYF. This sequence joins TRBV5-1 and TRBJ2-5; possibly TRBD1 or TRBD2 for D (7 bases each). The germline CDR1 and CDR2 sequences are SGHRS and YFSETQ. The V gene lost 4 bases and the J gene lost 5 bases, with 18 bases spanning the gap. This CDR3 spans 15 amino acids.

This sequence joins TRBV7-2 and TRBJ2-7, with TRBD1 as a possible D gene (6 bases). Deletions cut 1 base from V and 4 bases from J, with 11 bases between. This CDR3 comprises 14 residues. Germline V gene data show CDR1 as SGHTA and CDR2 as FQGNSA. The DNA of the CDR3 is TGTGCCAGCAGCTTAGGGACAGCATTTTACGAGCAGTACTTC. As protein: CASSLGTAFYEQYF.

This clonotype was picked up many times. The chain combines TRBV25-1 with TRBJ2-5, with 10 bases that match TRBD2. Germline V gives CDR1 MGHDK, CDR2 SYGVNS. Losses at the gene ends were 6 bases for V and 4 bases for J; bases not matched to a gene: 5. The CDR3 has 14 residues. CDR3 sequence: CASRPGLATETQYF. Here the CDR3 DNA reads TGTGCCAGCAGACCGGGACTAGCGACAGAGACCCAGTACTTC.

This clonotype was counted ten times or more. The junction departs from the called germline gene at one end, perhaps through a read error. The genes are TRBV5-1 and TRBJ2-3; no clear D gene. The length of the CDR3 is 11 residues. Germline CDR1 SGHRS, CDR2 YFSETQ. The CDR3 region is CASSFTDTQYF. Written as DNA, the CDR3 is TGTGCCAGCAGCTTCACAGATACGCAGTATTTT.

Comments on this clonotype: One base away lies a much larger clone, so this may be a sequencing read error. The chain uses TRBV7-3 and TRBJ1-1; D gene unclear. Germline values: CDR1 SGHTA, CDR2 FQGTGA. The CDR3 has 15 residues. Deletions cut 5 bases from V and 1 base from J, with 14 bases between. CDR3 in DNA: TGTGCCAGCAGCCCCCTCCCGCGGGCGAACACTGAAGCTTTCTTT. Protein: CASSPLPRANTEAFF.

This clonotype has a handful of counts. The CDR3 DNA is TGCAGTGCTAGGGACAATATCGGGTCAAATACGCAGTATTTT. Its translation is CSARDNIGSNTQYF. The chain employs TRBV20-1 and TRBJ2-3, with D possibly matching TRBD1 (5 bases). The CDR3 runs 14 residues. V was shortened by 3 bases and J by 7 bases, with 17 bases between the two germline ends. Germline values: CDR1 DFQATT, CDR2 SNEGSKA (reference sequence).

The chain is built from TRBV20-1 and TRBJ2-7; TRBD2 matches at 13 bases. Losses at the gene ends were 5 bases for V and 5 bases for J; bases not matched to a gene: 6. This CDR3 has 14 residues. CDR1 DFQATT and CDR2 SNEGSKA come from the germline V gene (reference sequence). The CDR3 sequence: CSAWTSGRLNEQYF. The CDR3 coding sequence is TGCAGTGCTTGGACTAGCGGGAGACTAAACGAGCAGTACTTC.